The sequence of this TCR beta chain was determined in a study of response to subunit inactivated influenza vaccine. Study findings and constraints: Each seasonal flu vaccination may recruit only limited new T cells, authors suggested.

The CDR3 sequence is 15 residues long. Trimming left V 3 bases short and J 1 base short, with 11 bases between. Germline V gives CDR1 SGHTA, CDR2 FQGNSA. TCRdb itself ran the RT-PCR reads through MiXCR, one entry per CDR3 protein. The sample records 540,000 or so distinct CDR3 sequences, over 10% being singletons. This clonotype was picked up many times. The target antigen is unknown. This specimen consisted of PBMCs from blood, obtained about 40 days after vaccination. This receptor was identified in a man aged 50-59 years who received an inactivated influenza vaccine. The chain employs TRBV7-2 and TRBJ2-3, with D tentatively TRBD2 (5 bases). The CDR3: CASSFFPGGTDTQYF. The CDR3 DNA is TGTGCCAGCAGCTTTTTCCCCGGGGGCACAGATACGCAGTATTTT.